This T cell receptor (beta chain) emerged from a study of regulatory T cells in long-lasting Graves disease. Study outcomes and limitations: Sample size, which was small, may have reduced accuracy. TRBV28, TRBJ1-2 and TRBJ2-5 were favored in persistent disease.

The CDR3 covers 12 residues. Germline V gene data show CDR1 as SEHNR and CDR2 as FQNEAQ (reference sequence). Trimming took 1 base from V and 8 from J, leaving 5 bases between them. A word on this clonotype: Its antigen remains unknown.

Time point defined: newly diagnosed GD, antithyroid drugs for less than 3 months. PBMCs were the source of the RNA used for TCR sequencing. Combining iRepertoire HTBI primers with Arm-PCR of CDR3 regions, the authors built TCR beta libraries. Original processing methods: Gene usage covered 62 TRBV and 14 TRBJ segments. A single record per CDR3 protein comes from TCRdb applying MiXCR to the multiplex PCR reads. TCRdb, not the authors, supplied the V and J calls. The sample yields about 530,000 distinct CDR3 sequences, about 15% seen once. Separately, the same data were catalogued under a study of T cells in Graves' hyperthyroidism and ophthalmopathy. That report adds: In the analysis, a 13 V-J model separated ophthalmopathy from stable hyperthyroidism.

The sequence came from a woman aged 40-65 years with Graves disease. This material consisted of peripheral blood mononuclear cells (PBMCs), taken at new diagnosis, from a patient treated with antithyroid drugs. The chain recombines TRBV7-9 with TRBJ1-4; D gene uncertain. The CDR3 here is CASSLVFEKLFF. CDR3 DNA: TGTGCCAGCAGCTTAGTATTCGAAAAACTGTTTTTT.